This T cell receptor (beta chain) stems from a study of T cell changes during pregnancy in multiple sclerosis. Clones were sequenced by immunoSEQ multiplex PCR, and TCRdb holds only the in-frame ones, with some missing. Of roughly 61,000 clones in the sample, approximately 90% are singletons; the top ten hold roughly 0.9%. With V trimmed by 4 bases and J by 0 bases, 9 bases remained unmatched. The CDR3 covers 17 residues. CDR1 and CDR2 (germline): SGHNT, YENEEA. The rearrangement uses TRBV11-3 and TRBJ2-3; TRBD2 aligns across 8 bases. Source: peripheral blood, taken in the first trimester of pregnancy. The TCR sequence derives from a female donor in good health, enrolled as a control in a pregnancy study. CDR3 amino acids: CASSSLVVAGSTDTQYF. The CDR3 DNA follows: TGTGCCAGCAGCTCCCTTGTGGTAGCGGGGAGCACAGATACGCAGTATTTT. The full variable domain, with the rest looked up from reference TRBV11-3 and TRBJ2-3, is EAGVVQSPRYKIIEKKQPVAFWCNPISGHNTLYWYLQNLGQGPELLIRYENEEAVDDSQLPKDRFSAERLKGVDSTLKIQPAELGDSAVYLCASSSLVVAGSTDTQYFGPGTRLTVL.